Below, one T cell receptor (beta chain) is given with its context. Clones were read by immunoSEQ multiplex PCR, and TCRdb kept only the in-frame ones, dropping some. The sample includes approximately 270,000 clones, about nine tenths of them seen just once. Participants were aged roughly 18 to 90 years from about two dozen US areas. Participants' reported clinical history set cohort assignment. The CDR3 has 16 residues. Germline CDR1 SGDLS, CDR2 YYNGEE. Trimming stripped 1 base from V and 0 bases from J, with 8 bases between. This sample is part of a study of blood T cell repertoires in COVID-19. In the study overall: T cells, B-cell-depleted T cells, or PBMCs supplied cDNA or gDNA.

This clonotype originated in a woman aged 25 to 45 with acute COVID-19. The sample was PBMCs or T cells enriched from blood (not recorded which). This chain uses TRBV9 with TRBJ2-6; D remains ambiguous. CDR3 DNA sequence: TGTGCCAGCAGCGTATCAGGCGCCTCTGGGGCCAACGTCCTGACTTTC. Translated: CASSVSGASGANVLTF.